Below, 26 T cell receptor beta chains from the same sample are listed, as sequenced in a study of blood T cell repertoires in COVID-19. The data were produced by immunoSEQ multiplex PCR, yet TCRdb's version contains in-frame clones alone and is incomplete. This sample has roughly 60,000 clones, with around 70% found just once. The sample comprised peripheral blood. These receptor sequences come from a woman in her seventies with COVID-19, enrolled during active disease.

The chain recombines TRBV9 with TRBJ2-5; 11 bases match TRBD2. Germline V gives CDR1 SGDLS, CDR2 YYNGEE. The CDR3 is 17 amino acids. Trimming at V came to 0 bases and at J to 2 bases, leaving 6 bases not matched to a gene. CDR3: CASSVASGTSGQETQYF. The DNA of the CDR3 is TGTGCCAGCAGCGTAGCTTCTGGGACTAGCGGACAAGAGACCCAGTACTTC.

The gene calls are TRBV5-1 and TRBJ2-1, with 8 bases that match TRBD1. The length of the CDR3 is 16 residues. The V gene end was trimmed by 4 bases and the J gene end by 0 bases; junction bases not matched to a gene: 6. Germline V lookup: CDR1 SGHRS, CDR2 YFSETQ. The CDR3: CASSGWTGSSYNEQFF. As DNA, the CDR3 is TGCGCCAGCAGCGGTTGGACAGGGAGCTCCTACAATGAGCAGTTCTTC.

This chain connects TRBV5-5 to TRBJ2-1, with TRBD2 matching 8 bases. The CDR3 loop spans 15 amino acids. CDR1 and CDR2 (germline): SGHKS, YYEKEE (reference sequence). J gave up 4 bases and V 1 base, and 4 bases lay outside the gene matches. The CDR3 reads CASSLMGLDYNEQFF. CDR3 DNA sequence: TGTGCCAGCAGCTTGATGGGACTAGATTACAATGAGCAGTTCTTC.

This clone came up a few times. V and J are TRBV5-1 and TRBJ1-6, with 7 bases fitting TRBD1. Germline lookup yields CDR1 SGHRS and CDR2 YFSETQ. With 4 bases clipped from V and 8 bases from J, the junction kept 6 bases outside the gene matches. The CDR3 contains 14 residues. CDR3 coding DNA: TGCGCCAGCAGCACAGGGGTCTCGGATTCACCCCTCCACTTT. Translated: CASSTGVSDSPLHF.

The V call is TRBV2, the J call TRBJ1-5; 7 positions match TRBD1. This CDR3 contains 15 residues. V lost 10 bases, J lost 2 bases, and 11 bases stayed unmatched. From germline, CDR1 is SNHLY and CDR2 FYNNEI. For the CDR3, the DNA is TGTGCCACCGCCGAACAGGGGATCGGCAATCAGCCCCAGCATTTT. It codes for CATAEQGIGNQPQHF.

V usage is TRBV14 and J usage is TRBJ1-4; 9 bases are shared with TRBD1. V lost 2 bases, J lost 7 bases, and 5 bases stayed unmatched. Germline V CDR1 and CDR2: SGHDN, FVKESK. The CDR3 has 15 amino acids. Here the CDR3 reads CASSQTGTGPEKLFF. Written as DNA, the CDR3 is TGTGCCAGCAGCCAAACCGGGACAGGGCCTGAAAAACTGTTTTTT.

CDR3 coding DNA: TGTGCCAGCAGCCTAGGGGTGGGACTGAACACCGGGGAGCTGTTTTTT. Residues: CASSLGVGLNTGELFF. The chain has TRBV7-3 and TRBJ2-2, with a weak D call TRBD2 (6 bases). Trimming shortened V by 5 bases and J by 1 base, and 14 bases separated the two germline ends. Germline CDR1 reads SGHTA; CDR2 reads FQGTGA. The CDR3 contains 16 residues.

The rearrangement links TRBV6-5 to TRBJ1-5; 7 bases are shared with TRBD1. From germline, CDR1 is MNHEY and CDR2 SVGAGI. The junction had 4 bases not matched to a gene; V was cut back by 5 bases and J by 6 bases. The CDR3 is 13 residues long. The CDR3 bases are TGTGCCAGCAGTCTAGACAGGGCTCAGCCCCAGCATTTT. This codes for CASSLDRAQPQHF.

This clone has just a few counts. The genes are TRBV12-3 or TRBV12-4 and TRBJ1-5; D unresolved. V lost 3 bases and J 2 bases, leaving 5 bases between the germline ends. The CDR3 covers 13 residues. The CDR3 DNA reads as TGTGCCAGCAGTTTCACAGGCAATCAGCCCCAGCATTTT. It codes for CASSFTGNQPQHF.

This clone has more than one count but fewer than ten. For the CDR3, the DNA is TGTGCCAGTAGACTACCCCTGGACAGGGAAGCTTTCTTT. It codes for CASRLPLDREAFF. The chain combines TRBV19 with TRBJ1-1, with TRBD1 matching 7 bases. The CDR3 runs 13 residues. The J segment lost 8 bases and the V segment lost 6 bases, leaving 9 bases of the junction unmatched. The germline CDR1 and CDR2 sequences are LNHDA and SQIVND (reference sequence).

The rearrangement joins TRBV18 to TRBJ1-1, with D possibly TRBD1 on 5 matching bases. The length of the CDR3 is 16 residues. V was shortened by 3 bases and J by 4 bases, with 18 bases between the two germline ends. Germline loops: CDR1 KGHSH, CDR2 LQKENI. The CDR3 DNA is TGTGCCAGCTCACCTATCCAGGGATTGTCGGGCACTGAAGCTTTCTTT. It translates to CASSPIQGLSGTEAFF.

The rearrangement joins TRBV5-1 to TRBJ2-1; 13 bases are shared with TRBD2. The CDR3 has 15 amino acids. The J segment lost 5 bases and the V segment lost 3 bases, leaving 2 bases of the junction unmatched. The germline V gene encodes CDR1 SGHRS and CDR2 YFSETQ. The CDR3 DNA follows: TGCGCCAGCAGCTCAACTAGCGGGGGGGACAATGAGCAGTTCTTC. Translated: CASSSTSGGDNEQFF.

The rearrangement links TRBV7-2 to TRBJ2-7; D perhaps matches TRBD1 (6 bases). Trimming cost V 0 bases and J 2 bases, with 14 bases left between them. The CDR3 loop spans 16 amino acids. Per germline, CDR1 SGHTA and CDR2 FQGNSA. The CDR3 loop reads CASSLAGAPHTYEQYF. DNA of the CDR3: TGTGCCAGCAGCTTAGCGGGGGCCCCACATACCTACGAGCAGTACTTC.

V gene TRBV3-1 (or the pseudogene TRBV3-2) combines with J gene TRBJ2-5; D is undetermined. Trimming shortened V by 3 bases and J by 5 bases, and 19 bases separated the two germline ends. This CDR3 spans 16 amino acids. Germline loops: CDR1 LGHDT, CDR2 YNNKEL (reference sequence). The CDR3, as DNA: TGTGCCAGCAGCCAGGGTGACAACCAAATTCGGGAGACCCAGTACTTC. This encodes CASSQGDNQIRETQYF.

CDR3 in amino acids: CATSSQGDEQYF. Written as DNA, the CDR3 is TGTGCCACCAGCAGCCAGGGGGACGAGCAGTACTTC. The V call is TRBV15, the J call TRBJ2-7; 7 bases are shared with TRBD1. V gave up 3 bases and J gave up 5 bases; unmatched junction bases: 1. CDR3 size: 12 residues. Germline lookup yields CDR1 LNHNV and CDR2 YYDKDF (reference sequence).

V gene TRBV19 combines with J gene TRBJ1-6; D not resolved. Germline V gene sequence: CDR1 LNHDA, CDR2 SQIVND (reference sequence). There are 15 residues in the CDR3. V lost 1 base to trimming and J lost 7 bases, with 11 bases between them. CDR3 coding DNA: TGTGCCAGTAGTATAGTCGCGGATAGGAATTCACCCCTCCACTTT. The encoded protein is CASSIVADRNSPLHF. The full variable domain, its missing parts supplied by reference TRBV19 and TRBJ1-6, is DGGITQSPKYLFRKEGQNVTLSCEQNLNHDAMYWYRQDPGQGLRLIYYSQIVNDFQKGDIAEGYSVSREKKESFPLTVTSAQKNPTAFYLCASSIVADRNSPLHFGNGTRLTVT.

The rearrangement joins TRBV4-3 to TRBJ1-1; D possibly corresponds to TRBD1 (5 bases). The CDR3 sequence is 14 residues long. The V gene's germline CDR1 is LGHNA and CDR2 YSLEER. Trimming cost V 1 base and J 8 bases, with 14 bases left between them. The CDR3 nucleotides read TGCGCCAGCAGCCAAGTCATTGGGCAGGGCGAAGCTTTCTTT. Translation gives CASSQVIGQGEAFF.

The gene calls are TRBV11-2 and TRBJ2-3, with 16 bases fitting TRBD2. J was trimmed by 3 bases and V by 5 bases; bases with no gene match: 2. Germline V lookup: CDR1 SGHAT, CDR2 FQNNGV. The CDR3 covers 16 residues. CDR3 sequence: CASSMGLAGGTDTQYF. Written as DNA, the CDR3 is TGTGCCAGCAGCATGGGACTAGCGGGGGGGACAGATACGCAGTATTTT.

This clone was counted a few times. The chain joins TRBV14 to TRBJ2-3, with 8 bases lining up with TRBD2. V shed 6 bases, J shed 1 base, and the junction held 15 bases outside the gene matches. Germline-derived CDR1 and CDR2 are SGHDN and FVKESK. The CDR3 totals 18 residues. This CDR3 is CASRPTSALGRGTDTQYF. The CDR3 nucleotides are TGTGCCAGCAGACCGACTAGCGCCCTCGGACGAGGCACAGATACGCAGTATTTT.

The chain recombines TRBV12-3 or TRBV12-4 with TRBJ1-6; D not certain. With 1 base removed from V and 8 bases from J, the gap between germline ends came to 6 bases. The CDR3 consists of 13 residues. CDR3 sequence (DNA): TGTGCCAGCAGTTTAGGGGGAGATTCACCCCTCCACTTT. Translated, it gives CASSLGGDSPLHF.

The V and J genes are TRBV3-1 (or the pseudogene TRBV3-2) and TRBJ2-5; TRBD1 is a possible D gene (5 bases). Trimming stripped 0 bases from V and 5 bases from J, with 13 bases between. Germline CDR1 LGHDT, CDR2 YNNKEL (reference sequence). The CDR3 contains 15 residues. Here the CDR3 DNA reads TGTGCCAGCAGCCAAGATCAATCCAGGGATGAGACCCAGTACTTC. Translation: CASSQDQSRDETQYF.

This chain's CDR3 is CATSDFGGRAYYGELFF. In nucleotides, the CDR3 is TGTGCCACCAGTGATTTTGGAGGGAGGGCCTATTACGGGGAGCTGTTTTTT. V usage is TRBV24-1 and J usage is TRBJ2-2; the match to TRBD2 covers 7 bases. The V segment lost 1 base and the J segment 7 bases; nucleotides outside the gene matches: 11. This CDR3 has 17 residues. CDR1 and CDR2 from the germline V gene are KGHDR and SFDVKD.

The rearrangement joins TRBV10-3 to TRBJ1-3; D call uncertain. Trimming left V 4 bases short and J 3 bases short, with 16 bases between. Germline assignment: CDR1 ENHRY and CDR2 SYGVKD. This CDR3 spans 16 amino acids. The CDR3 loop reads CAISGKTGVNGNTIYF. For the CDR3, the DNA is TGTGCCATCAGTGGGAAGACCGGGGTAAATGGAAACACCATATATTTT.

The chain uses TRBV5-1 and TRBJ1-2, with 7 nucleotides matching TRBD1. Germline assignment: CDR1 SGHRS and CDR2 YFSETQ. V was pared by 5 bases and J by 0 bases, with 7 bases of the junction left unmatched. The CDR3 has 15 residues. This CDR3 reads CASRAGQLANYGYTF. CDR3 nucleotide sequence: TGCGCCAGCAGGGCGGGACAGCTAGCTAACTATGGCTACACCTTC.

V usage is TRBV27 and J usage is TRBJ1-2; the D is unclear. CDR1 is MNHEY and CDR2 is SMNVEV in the germline V gene (reference sequence). CDR3 length equals 14 residues. Trimming stripped 6 bases from V and 1 base from J, with 12 bases between. CDR3 residues: CASRGRGRNYGYTF. CDR3 DNA: TGTGCCAGCAGGGGCCGAGGGCGTAACTATGGCTACACCTTC.

V is TRBV9 and J is TRBJ2-1, with D perhaps matching TRBD2 (6 bases). This CDR3 region has 11 residues. The V end was cut by 4 bases, the J end by 9 bases, with 8 bases between. Per the germline V gene, CDR1 is SGDLS and CDR2 is YYNGEE. CDR3 protein: CASSRLGEQFF. The CDR3 DNA reads as TGTGCCAGCAGCAGACTAGGTGAGCAGTTCTTC.